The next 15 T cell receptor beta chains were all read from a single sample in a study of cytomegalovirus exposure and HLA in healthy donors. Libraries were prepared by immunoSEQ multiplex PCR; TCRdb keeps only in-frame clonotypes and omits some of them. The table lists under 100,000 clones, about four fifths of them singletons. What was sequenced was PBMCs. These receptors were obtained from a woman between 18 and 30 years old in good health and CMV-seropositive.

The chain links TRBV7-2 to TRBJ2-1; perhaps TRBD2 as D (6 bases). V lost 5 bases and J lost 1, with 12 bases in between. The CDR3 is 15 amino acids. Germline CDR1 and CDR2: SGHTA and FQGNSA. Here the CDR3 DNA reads TGTGCCAGCAGCGTGTCGGGGACTTCCTACAATGAGCAGTTCTTC. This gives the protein CASSVSGTSYNEQFF.

The CDR3 loop reads CASSFRTGRAVGETQYF. CDR3 bases: TGTGCCAGCAGCTTTCGTACCGGGAGGGCTGTTGGGGAGACCCAGTACTTC. The chain combines TRBV5-8 with TRBJ2-5; 8 bases line up with TRBD2. The CDR3 totals 17 residues. V lost 2 bases to trimming and J lost 5 bases; unmatched junction nucleotides: 14. Germline V CDR1 and CDR2: SGHTS, YDEGEE.

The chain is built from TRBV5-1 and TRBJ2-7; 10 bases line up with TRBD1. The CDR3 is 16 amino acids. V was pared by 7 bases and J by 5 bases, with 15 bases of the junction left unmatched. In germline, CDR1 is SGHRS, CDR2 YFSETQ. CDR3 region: CASSKSGDRGNDEQYF. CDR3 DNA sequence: TGCGCCAGCTCAAAAAGCGGGGACAGGGGTAACGACGAGCAGTACTTC.

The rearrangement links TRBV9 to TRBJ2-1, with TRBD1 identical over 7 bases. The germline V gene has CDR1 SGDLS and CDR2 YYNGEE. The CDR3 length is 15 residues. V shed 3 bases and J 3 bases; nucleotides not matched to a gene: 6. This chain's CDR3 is CASSAKGTDYNEQFF. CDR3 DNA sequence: TGTGCCAGCAGCGCGAAGGGGACAGACTACAATGAGCAGTTCTTC.

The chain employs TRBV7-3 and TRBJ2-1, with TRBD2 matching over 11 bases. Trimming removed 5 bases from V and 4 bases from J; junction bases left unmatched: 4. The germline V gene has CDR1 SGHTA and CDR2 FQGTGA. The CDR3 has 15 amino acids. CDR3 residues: CASSPTSGGYNEQFF. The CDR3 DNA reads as TGTGCCAGCAGCCCTACTAGCGGGGGTTACAATGAGCAGTTCTTC.

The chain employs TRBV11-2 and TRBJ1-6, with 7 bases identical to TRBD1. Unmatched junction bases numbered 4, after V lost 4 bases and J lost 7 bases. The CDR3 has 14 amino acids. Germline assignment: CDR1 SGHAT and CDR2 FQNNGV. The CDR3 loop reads CASSYRDSNSPLHF. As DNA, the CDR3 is TGTGCCAGCAGCTACCGGGACAGCAATTCACCCCTCCACTTT.

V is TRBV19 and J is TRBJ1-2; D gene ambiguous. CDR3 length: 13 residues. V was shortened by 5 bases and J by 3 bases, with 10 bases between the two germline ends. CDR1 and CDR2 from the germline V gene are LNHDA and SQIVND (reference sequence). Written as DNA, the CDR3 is TGTGCCAGTAGTTCGTCCCGGGACTATGGCTACACCTTC. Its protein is CASSSSRDYGYTF.

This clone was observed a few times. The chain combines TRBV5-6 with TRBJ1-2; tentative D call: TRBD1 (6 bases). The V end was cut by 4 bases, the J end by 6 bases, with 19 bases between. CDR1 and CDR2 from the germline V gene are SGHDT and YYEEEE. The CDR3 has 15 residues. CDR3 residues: CASSLLRGQWNGYTF. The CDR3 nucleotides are TGTGCCAGCAGCCTGCTAAGAGGACAGTGGAATGGCTACACCTTC.

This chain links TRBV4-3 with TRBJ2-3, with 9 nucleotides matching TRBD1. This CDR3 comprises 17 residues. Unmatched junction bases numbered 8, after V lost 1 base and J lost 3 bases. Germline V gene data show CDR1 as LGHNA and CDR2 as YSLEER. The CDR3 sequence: CASSQAFGTGQTDTQYF. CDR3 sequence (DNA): TGCGCCAGCAGCCAAGCCTTCGGGACAGGGCAGACAGATACGCAGTATTTT.

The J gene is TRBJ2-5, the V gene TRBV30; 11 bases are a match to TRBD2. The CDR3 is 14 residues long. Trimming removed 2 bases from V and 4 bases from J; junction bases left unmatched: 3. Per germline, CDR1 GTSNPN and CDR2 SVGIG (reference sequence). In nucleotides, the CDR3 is TGTGCCTGGAGTCGTCTAGCGGGGGGAGAGACCCAGTACTTC. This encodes CAWSRLAGGETQYF. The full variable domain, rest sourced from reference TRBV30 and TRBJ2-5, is SQTIHQWPATLVQPVGSPLSLECTVEGTSNPNLYWYRQAAGRGLQLLFYSVGIGQISSEVPQNLSASRPQDRQFILSSKKLLLSDSGFYLCAWSRLAGGETQYFGPGTRLLVL.

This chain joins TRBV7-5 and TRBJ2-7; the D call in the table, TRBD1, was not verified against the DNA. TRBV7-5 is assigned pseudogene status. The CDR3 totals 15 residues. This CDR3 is CARSFDGTGDYEQYF. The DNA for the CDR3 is TGTGCCAGAAGCTTCGACGGGACAGGTGACTACGAGCAGTACTTC.

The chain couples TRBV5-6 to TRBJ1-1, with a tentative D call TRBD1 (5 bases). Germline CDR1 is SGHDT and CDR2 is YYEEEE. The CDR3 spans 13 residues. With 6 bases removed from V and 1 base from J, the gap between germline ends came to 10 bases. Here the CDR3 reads CASNMGGNTEAFF. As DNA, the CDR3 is TGTGCCAGCAACATGGGGGGGAACACTGAAGCTTTCTTT.

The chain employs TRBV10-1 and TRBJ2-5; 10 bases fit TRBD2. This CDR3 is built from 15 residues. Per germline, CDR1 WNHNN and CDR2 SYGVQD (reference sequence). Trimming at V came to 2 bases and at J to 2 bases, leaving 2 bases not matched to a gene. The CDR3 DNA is TGCGCCAGCAGTGAGGTAGCGGGGGGTCAAGAGACCCAGTACTTC. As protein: CASSEVAGGQETQYF.

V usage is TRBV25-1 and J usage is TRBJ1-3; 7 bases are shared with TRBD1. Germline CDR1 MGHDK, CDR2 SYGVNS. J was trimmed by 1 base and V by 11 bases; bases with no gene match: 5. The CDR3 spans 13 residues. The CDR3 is CAVRGTSGNTIYF. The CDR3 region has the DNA TGTGCCGTCAGGGGGACGTCTGGAAACACCATATATTTT.

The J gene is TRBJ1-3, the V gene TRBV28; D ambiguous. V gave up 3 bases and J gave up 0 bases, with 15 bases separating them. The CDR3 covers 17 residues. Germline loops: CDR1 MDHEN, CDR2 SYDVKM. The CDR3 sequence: CASSFGFPAGSGNTIYF. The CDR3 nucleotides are TGTGCCAGCAGTTTCGGGTTCCCGGCTGGCTCTGGAAACACCATATATTTT. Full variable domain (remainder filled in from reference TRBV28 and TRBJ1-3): DVKVTQSSRYLVKRTGEKVFLECVQDMDHENMFWYRQDPGLGLRLIYFSYDVKMKEKGDIPEGYSVSREKKERFSLILESASTNQTSMYLCASSFGFPAGSGNTIYFGEGSWLTVV.